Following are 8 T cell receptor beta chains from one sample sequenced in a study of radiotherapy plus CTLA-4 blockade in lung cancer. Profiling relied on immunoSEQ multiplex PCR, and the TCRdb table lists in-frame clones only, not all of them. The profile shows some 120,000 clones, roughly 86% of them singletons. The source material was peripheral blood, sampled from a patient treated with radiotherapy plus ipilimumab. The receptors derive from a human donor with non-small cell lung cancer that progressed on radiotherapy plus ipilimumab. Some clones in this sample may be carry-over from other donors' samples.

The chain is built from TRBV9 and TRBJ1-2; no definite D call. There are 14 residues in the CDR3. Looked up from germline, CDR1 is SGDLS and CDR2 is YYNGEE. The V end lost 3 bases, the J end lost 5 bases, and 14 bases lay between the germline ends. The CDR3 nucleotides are TGTGCCAGCAGCGCAGCATCCCGAGGGTATGGCTACACCTTC. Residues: CASSAASRGYGYTF.

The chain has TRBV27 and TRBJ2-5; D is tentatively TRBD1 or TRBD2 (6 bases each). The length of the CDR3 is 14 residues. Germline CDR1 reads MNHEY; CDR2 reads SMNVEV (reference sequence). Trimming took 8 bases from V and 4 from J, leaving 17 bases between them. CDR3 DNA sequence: TGTGCCAGCCGCCGGGGGCTATTGGTAGAGACCCAGTACTTC. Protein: CASRRGLLVETQYF.

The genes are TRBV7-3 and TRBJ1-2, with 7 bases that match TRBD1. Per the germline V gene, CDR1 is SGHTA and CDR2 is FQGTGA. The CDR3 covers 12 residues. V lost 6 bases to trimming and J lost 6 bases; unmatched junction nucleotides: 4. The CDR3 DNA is TGTGCCAGCAGTCAACAGGGGCATGGCTACACCTTC. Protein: CASSQQGHGYTF.

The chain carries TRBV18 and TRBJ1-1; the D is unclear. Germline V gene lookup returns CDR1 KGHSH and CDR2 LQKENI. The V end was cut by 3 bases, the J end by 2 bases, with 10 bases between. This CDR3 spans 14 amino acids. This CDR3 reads CASSPARANTEAFF. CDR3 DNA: TGTGCCAGCTCACCGGCCCGAGCAAACACTGAAGCTTTCTTT.

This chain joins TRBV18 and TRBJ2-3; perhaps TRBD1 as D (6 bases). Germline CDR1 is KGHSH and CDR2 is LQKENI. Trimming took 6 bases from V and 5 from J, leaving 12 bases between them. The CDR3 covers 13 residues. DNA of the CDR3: TGTGCCAGCTCGCAGAACAGGGAAGATACGCAGTATTTT. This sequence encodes CASSQNREDTQYF.

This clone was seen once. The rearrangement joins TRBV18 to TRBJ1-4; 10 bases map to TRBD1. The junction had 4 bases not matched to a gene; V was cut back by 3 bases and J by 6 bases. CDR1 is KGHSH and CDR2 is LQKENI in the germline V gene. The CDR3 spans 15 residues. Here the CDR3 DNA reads TGTGCCAGCTCACCCACCGGGACAGGGGATGAAAAACTGTTTTTT. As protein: CASSPTGTGDEKLFF.

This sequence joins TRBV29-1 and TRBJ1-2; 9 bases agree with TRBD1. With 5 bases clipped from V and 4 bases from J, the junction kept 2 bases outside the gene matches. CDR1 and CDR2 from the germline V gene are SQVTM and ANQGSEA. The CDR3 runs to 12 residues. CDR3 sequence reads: CSVRDRVYGYTF. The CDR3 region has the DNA TGCAGCGTTAGGGACAGGGTCTATGGCTACACCTTC.

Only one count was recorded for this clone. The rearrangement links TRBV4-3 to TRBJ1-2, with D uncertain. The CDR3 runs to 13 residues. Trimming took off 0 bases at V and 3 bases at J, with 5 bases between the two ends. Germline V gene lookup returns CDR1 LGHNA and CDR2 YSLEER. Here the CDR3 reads CASSQEGYYGYTF. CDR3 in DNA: TGCGCCAGCAGCCAAGAGGGGTACTATGGCTACACCTTC.